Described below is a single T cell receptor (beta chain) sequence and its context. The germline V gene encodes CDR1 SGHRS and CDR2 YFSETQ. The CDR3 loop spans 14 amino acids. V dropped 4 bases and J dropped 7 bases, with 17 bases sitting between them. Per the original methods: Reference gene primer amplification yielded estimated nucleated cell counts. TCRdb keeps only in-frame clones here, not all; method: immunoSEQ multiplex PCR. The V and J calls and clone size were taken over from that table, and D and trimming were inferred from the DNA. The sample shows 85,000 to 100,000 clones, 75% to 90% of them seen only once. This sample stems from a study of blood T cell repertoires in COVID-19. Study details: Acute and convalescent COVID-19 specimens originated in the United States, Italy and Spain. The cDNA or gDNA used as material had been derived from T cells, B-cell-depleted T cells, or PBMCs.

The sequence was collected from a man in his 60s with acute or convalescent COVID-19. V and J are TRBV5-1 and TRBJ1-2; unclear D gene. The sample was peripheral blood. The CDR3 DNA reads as TGCGCCAGCAGCCCGACAATTCTTGTCGGTGGCTACACCTTC. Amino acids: CASSPTILVGGYTF.